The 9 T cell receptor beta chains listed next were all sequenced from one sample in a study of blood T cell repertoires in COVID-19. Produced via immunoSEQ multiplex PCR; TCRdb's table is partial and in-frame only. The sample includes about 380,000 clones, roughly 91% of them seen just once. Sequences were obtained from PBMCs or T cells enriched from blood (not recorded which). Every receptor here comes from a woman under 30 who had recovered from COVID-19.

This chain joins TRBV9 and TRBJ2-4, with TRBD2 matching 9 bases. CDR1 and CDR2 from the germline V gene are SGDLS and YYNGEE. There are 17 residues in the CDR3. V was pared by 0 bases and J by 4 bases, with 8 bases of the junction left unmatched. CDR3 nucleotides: TGTGCCAGCAGCGTAGGGGGTAGCGGGGGTGGTAAAAACATTCAGTACTTC. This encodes CASSVGGSGGGKNIQYF.

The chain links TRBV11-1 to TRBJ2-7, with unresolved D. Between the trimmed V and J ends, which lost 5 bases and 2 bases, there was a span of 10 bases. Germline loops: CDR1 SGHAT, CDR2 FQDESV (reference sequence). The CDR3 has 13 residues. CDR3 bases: TGTGCCAGCAGCCTAACAGAGACCTACGAGCAGTACTTC. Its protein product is CASSLTETYEQYF.

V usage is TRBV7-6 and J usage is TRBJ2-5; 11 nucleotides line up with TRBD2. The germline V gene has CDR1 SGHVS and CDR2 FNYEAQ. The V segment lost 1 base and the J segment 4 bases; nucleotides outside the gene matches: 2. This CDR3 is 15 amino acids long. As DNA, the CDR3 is TGTGCCAGCAGCTTAGGGCTAGCGGGGGGAGAGACCCAGTACTTC. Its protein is CASSLGLAGGETQYF.

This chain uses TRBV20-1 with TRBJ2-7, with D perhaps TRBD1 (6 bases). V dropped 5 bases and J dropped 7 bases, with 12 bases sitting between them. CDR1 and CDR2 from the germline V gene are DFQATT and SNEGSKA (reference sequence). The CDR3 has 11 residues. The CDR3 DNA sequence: TGCAGTGCTCCAGGGGTGGGGGAGCAGTACTTC. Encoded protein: CSAPGVGEQYF.

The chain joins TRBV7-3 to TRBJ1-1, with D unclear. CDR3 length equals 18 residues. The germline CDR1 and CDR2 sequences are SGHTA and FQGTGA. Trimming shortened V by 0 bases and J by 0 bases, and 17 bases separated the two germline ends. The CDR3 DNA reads TGTGCCAGCAGCTTAACCCCCGCGGGCAGACCTATGAACACTGAAGCTTTCTTT. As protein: CASSLTPAGRPMNTEAFF.

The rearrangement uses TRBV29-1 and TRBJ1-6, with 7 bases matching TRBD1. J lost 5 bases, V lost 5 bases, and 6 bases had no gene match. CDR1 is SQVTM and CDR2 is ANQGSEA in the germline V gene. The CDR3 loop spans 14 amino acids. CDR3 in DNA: TGCAGCGTTAAAACCGGGACAGATAATTCACCCCTCCACTTT. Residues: CSVKTGTDNSPLHF. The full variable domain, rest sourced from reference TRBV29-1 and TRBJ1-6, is SAVISQKPSRDICQRGTSLTIQCQVDSQVTMMFWYRQQPGQSLTLIATANQGSEATYESGFVIDKFPISRPNLTFSTLTVSNMSPEDSSIYLCSVKTGTDNSPLHFGNGTRLTVT.

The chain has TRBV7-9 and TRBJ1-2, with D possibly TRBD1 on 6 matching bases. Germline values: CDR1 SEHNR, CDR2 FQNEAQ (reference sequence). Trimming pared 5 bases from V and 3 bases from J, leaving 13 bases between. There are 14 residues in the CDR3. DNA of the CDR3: TGTGCCAGCAGCACCCACAGGGACGACTATGGCTACACCTTC. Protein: CASSTHRDDYGYTF.

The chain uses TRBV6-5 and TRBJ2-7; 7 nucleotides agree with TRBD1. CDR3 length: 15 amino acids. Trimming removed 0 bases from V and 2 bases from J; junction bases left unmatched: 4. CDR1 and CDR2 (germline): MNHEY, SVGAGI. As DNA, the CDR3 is TGTGCCAGCAGTTACTCTGGGGACAGTCCCTACGAGCAGTACTTC. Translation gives CASSYSGDSPYEQYF.

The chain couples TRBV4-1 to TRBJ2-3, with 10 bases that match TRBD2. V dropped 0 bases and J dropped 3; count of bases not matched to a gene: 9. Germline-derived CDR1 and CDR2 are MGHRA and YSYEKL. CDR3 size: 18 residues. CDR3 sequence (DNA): TGCGCCAGCAGCCAAGATCGGACTAGCGGAACTTCGACAGATACGCAGTATTTT. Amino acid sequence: CASSQDRTSGTSTDTQYF.